This entry is about one T cell receptor (beta chain). What it binds is unknown. TCRdb re-analyzed the 5' RACE reads; it lists each CDR3 protein once, without DNA. The table lists a few hundred thousand distinct CDR3 sequences, with around 5.2% in the top ten. Germline CDR1 reads MGHRA; CDR2 reads YSYEKL. The CDR3 totals 19 residues. This specimen comes from a study of T cells expressing NK-cell markers. Study summary: It was from sorted CD3+CD56+NKG2C+, CD3+CD56+NKG2C- and CD3+CD56-NKG2C+ T cells that TCR beta repertoires came. Whole-study results and caveats: A handful of donors showed these clonotypes also leading the CD3+CD56-NKG2C+ fraction.

The sequenced sample was blood T cells: a sorted CD56 or NKG2C T cell subset, CD4+ or CD8+ T cells, or bulk PBMC T cells (not recorded which). This chain connects TRBV4-1 to TRBJ2-3; TCRdb returns TRBD2, unconfirmable since there is no DNA. This receptor was taken from a man aged 18 to 69 in good health. Here the CDR3 reads CASSLRLAGGSEDTDTQYF.